This passage covers 29 T cell receptor beta chains from one sample sequenced in a study of blood T cell repertoires in COVID-19. The repertoire was sequenced with immunoSEQ multiplex PCR; TCRdb's copy has only in-frame clones and lacks some. The sample gives 93,000 or so clones, 84% of which show up once; roughly 13% is in the top ten. What was sequenced was peripheral blood. Receptor source: a human donor in a cohort sampled during active or convalescent COVID-19.

CDR3 nucleotide sequence: TGTGCCAGTAAGGGGTTCTCCTATAATTCACCCCTCCACTTT. This encodes CASKGFSYNSPLHF. This sequence joins TRBV19 and TRBJ1-6; TRBD1 is a possible D gene (5 bases). Per germline, CDR1 LNHDA and CDR2 SQIVND (reference sequence). V lost 7 bases and J 0 bases, leaving 7 bases between the germline ends. This CDR3 is built from 14 residues.

The chain couples TRBV20-1 to TRBJ2-7; 9 nucleotides align to TRBD2. CDR3 length: 15 amino acids. Germline V lookup: CDR1 DFQATT, CDR2 SNEGSKA (reference sequence). Trimming took 3 bases from V and 4 from J; bases not matched to a gene: 10. For the CDR3, the DNA is TGCAGTGCTAGTCCCTCCTTAGCGGGGGCATACGAGCAGTACTTC. Its protein product is CSASPSLAGAYEQYF.

The chain is built from TRBV2 and TRBJ1-6, with a tentative D call TRBD1 (6 bases). The CDR3 extends over 14 amino acids. Germline CDR1 and CDR2: SNHLY and FYNNEI. V was shortened by 6 bases and J by 9 bases, with 15 bases between the two germline ends. The DNA for the CDR3 is TGTGCCAGCAGAGTCAGGACAGAGCTTTCACCCCTCCACTTT. It yields the protein CASRVRTELSPLHF.

The chain employs TRBV19 and TRBJ1-1; 9 nucleotides align to TRBD1. This CDR3 has 14 residues. Per the germline V gene, CDR1 is LNHDA and CDR2 is SQIVND (reference sequence). Germline trimming cut 3 bases from V and 4 bases from J; bases unmatched to any gene: 3. CDR3 in DNA: TGTGCCAGTAGTATGGACAGGGGTAGCACTGAAGCTTTCTTT. As protein: CASSMDRGSTEAFF.

CDR3 DNA: TGTGCCAGCAGTTCCGGGGAAGATACGCAGTATTTT. It specifies CASSSGEDTQYF. V gene TRBV2 combines with J gene TRBJ2-3, with TRBD2 as a possible D gene (5 bases). CDR3 length equals 12 residues. Germline CDR1 and CDR2: SNHLY and FYNNEI. Trimming removed 5 bases from V and 5 bases from J, with 8 bases in between.

The chain recombines TRBV3-1 (or the pseudogene TRBV3-2) with TRBJ2-7; 8 bases map to TRBD2. Germline CDR1 is LGHDT and CDR2 is YNNKEL (reference sequence). J lost 3 bases, V lost 1 base, and 5 bases had no gene match. The CDR3 has 15 amino acids. The CDR3 spells CASSQGAGAHYEQYF. For the CDR3, the DNA is TGTGCCAGCAGCCAAGGAGCGGGGGCCCACTACGAGCAGTACTTC.

The rearrangement links TRBV4-3 to TRBJ1-2; 10 bases are shared with TRBD1. The CDR3 is made up of 15 amino acids. V trimming: 4 bases; J trimming: 5 bases; junction bases outside the gene matches: 7. Germline assignment: CDR1 LGHNA and CDR2 YSLEER. The CDR3 DNA reads TGCGCCAGCAGCCTCTCTGGGACAGGGGTATATGGCTACACCTTC. This sequence encodes CASSLSGTGVYGYTF.

This chain joins TRBV2 and TRBJ1-1, with D perhaps TRBD1 (6 bases). The CDR3 spans 15 residues. Germline assignment: CDR1 SNHLY and CDR2 FYNNEI. Trimming stripped 6 bases from V and 4 bases from J, with 18 bases between. The CDR3 loop reads CASSDDRRGGTEAFF. The CDR3 DNA reads as TGTGCCAGCAGCGATGACAGGAGGGGGGGCACTGAAGCTTTCTTT.

This clone has only a few counts. The chain recombines TRBV5-1 with TRBJ1-2; TRBD1 aligns across 8 bases. The CDR3 runs 14 residues. The germline V gene has CDR1 SGHRS and CDR2 YFSETQ. After removal of 5 bases from V and 4 bases from J, the junction contained 7 bases not matched to a gene. This CDR3 is CASSQTGAGYGYTF. In nucleotides, the CDR3 is TGCGCCAGCAGTCAGACAGGGGCAGGCTATGGCTACACCTTC.

This chain uses TRBV24-1 with TRBJ2-7; TRBD1 is a possible D gene (5 bases). The V and J ends lost 4 bases and 1 base respectively, with 7 bases between them. The germline CDR1 and CDR2 sequences are KGHDR and SFDVKD. The CDR3 contains 13 residues. CDR3 sequence reads: CATSETASYEQYF. The CDR3 DNA is TGTGCCACCAGTGAGACAGCTTCCTACGAGCAGTACTTC.

V is TRBV7-2 and J is TRBJ1-6; 9 bases fit TRBD1. J gave up 9 bases and V 5 bases, and 8 bases lay outside the gene matches. CDR1 is SGHTA and CDR2 is FQGNSA in the germline V gene. This CDR3 has 15 amino acids. The CDR3 reads CASSPRDREGSPLHF. The CDR3 bases are TGTGCCAGCAGCCCCCGGGACAGGGAGGGTTCACCCCTCCACTTT. The complete variable domain, with remaining parts taken from reference TRBV7-2 and TRBJ1-6, reads GAGVSQSPSNKVTEKGKDVELRCDPISGHTALYWYRQSLGQGLEFLIYFQGNSAPDKSGLPSDRFSAERTGGSVSTLTIQRTQQEDSAVYLCASSPRDREGSPLHFGNGTRLTVT.

The table lists this clone with a count of one. This chain uses TRBV24-1 with TRBJ2-1, with D uncertain. Germline V lookup: CDR1 KGHDR, CDR2 SFDVKD. The CDR3 has 11 amino acids. V was trimmed by 5 bases and J by 10 bases, leaving 8 bases between them. The CDR3 loop reads CATSGPREQFF. As DNA, the CDR3 is TGTGCCACCAGTGGGCCGCGGGAGCAGTTCTTC.

The V call is TRBV7-2, the J call TRBJ1-6; possible D gene TRBD1, 5 bases. The CDR3 spans 14 residues. V lost 5 bases and J lost 3, with 8 bases in between. Germline V gene data show CDR1 as SGHTA and CDR2 as FQGNSA. The CDR3 sequence: CASSLDSYNSPLHF. The CDR3 DNA reads as TGTGCCAGCAGCCTTGACAGCTATAATTCACCCCTCCACTTT.

J is TRBJ2-3 and V is TRBV10-1; TRBD1 matches 7 bases. The J segment lost 6 bases and the V segment lost 8 bases, leaving 11 bases of the junction unmatched. The length of the CDR3 is 14 residues. CDR1 is WNHNN, CDR2 SYGVQD, per germline (reference sequence). The CDR3 spells CASGEYRGSDTQYF. CDR3 in DNA: TGCGCCAGCGGGGAGTACAGGGGCTCGGATACGCAGTATTTT.

This chain connects TRBV4-3 to TRBJ1-2; no clear D. Trimming cost V 1 base and J 2 bases, with 17 bases left between them. This CDR3 has 17 residues. CDR1 LGHNA and CDR2 YSLEER come from the germline V gene. CDR3 loop: CASSQATTVTSNYGYTF. The CDR3 DNA is TGCGCCAGCAGCCAAGCGACCACCGTGACATCAAACTATGGCTACACCTTC.

The gene calls are TRBV6-6 and TRBJ1-5; 7 nucleotides match TRBD1. V dropped 2 bases and J dropped 4; count of bases not matched to a gene: 8. Looked up from germline, CDR1 is MNHNY and CDR2 is SVGAGI (reference sequence). There are 16 residues in the CDR3. The CDR3 reads CASSYTQNRGNQPQHF. The CDR3 DNA reads as TGTGCCAGCAGTTACACCCAGAACAGGGGAAATCAGCCCCAGCATTTT.

The V call is TRBV28, the J call TRBJ1-2; D is possibly TRBD1 (5 bases). Trimming left V 5 bases short and J 4 bases short, with 11 bases between. The CDR3 contains 13 residues. In germline, CDR1 is MDHEN, CDR2 SYDVKM. The CDR3 DNA reads as TGTGCCAGCAGTGTCAGGGTCGGCTATGGCTACACCTTC. Its translation: CASSVRVGYGYTF.

This chain uses TRBV19 with TRBJ1-1; D is ambiguous. The V gene lost 5 bases and the J gene lost 1 base, with 11 bases spanning the gap. CDR3 length equals 14 residues. Germline V gene lookup returns CDR1 LNHDA and CDR2 SQIVND (reference sequence). In DNA form, the CDR3 reads TGTGCCAGTAGTTCCGGAGGAAGGAACACTGAAGCTTTCTTT. The encoded protein is CASSSGGRNTEAFF.

The chain links TRBV9 to TRBJ2-7, with 10 positions matching TRBD2. CDR1 is SGDLS, CDR2 YYNGEE, per germline. J was trimmed by 7 bases and V by 1 base; bases with no gene match: 2. CDR3 length equals 13 residues. The CDR3 loop is CASSVSGGGEQYF. CDR3 DNA sequence: TGTGCCAGCAGCGTAAGCGGGGGGGGTGAGCAGTACTTC. Filled out from reference TRBV9 and TRBJ2-7, the complete variable domain reads DSGVTQTPKHLITATGQRVTLRCSPRSGDLSVYWYQQSLDQGLQFLIQYYNGEERAKGNILERFSAQQFPDLHSELNLSSLELGDSALYFCASSVSGGGEQYFGPGTRLTVT.

As to this clone: The junction does not match germline at one end; this may be a read error. The chain recombines TRBV6-1 with TRBJ1-5, with 9 bases fitting TRBD1. CDR3 length: 16 amino acids. Germline loops: CDR1 MNHNS, CDR2 SASEGT. CDR3 region: CASSEGTGSLIQPQHF. Written as DNA, the CDR3 is TGTGCCAGCAGCGAAGGGACAGGGTCTCTTATCCAGCCCCAGCATTTT.

This rearrangement joins TRBV2 to TRBJ1-2; D remains ambiguous. The V end lost 1 base, the J end lost 3 bases, and 12 bases lay between the germline ends. The CDR3 has 15 amino acids. Germline V gives CDR1 SNHLY, CDR2 FYNNEI. The CDR3 spells CASSEVGRTYYGYTF. DNA of the CDR3: TGTGCCAGCAGTGAAGTTGGCAGAACCTACTATGGCTACACCTTC.

The chain is built from TRBV6-2 or TRBV6-3 and TRBJ1-4, with 9 bases fitting TRBD1. CDR1 is MNHEY and CDR2 is SVGEGT in the germline V gene. The CDR3 totals 14 residues. The V and J ends lost 3 bases and 7 bases, in that order; junction bases with no gene match: 3. In DNA, the CDR3 is TGTGCCAGCAGTTATGGGACAGGGTCTGAAAAACTGTTTTTT. It specifies CASSYGTGSEKLFF.

A single count supports this clone. The chain recombines TRBV7-6 with TRBJ2-1; 12 bases fit TRBD2. Trimming at V came to 5 bases and at J to 3 bases, leaving 8 bases not matched to a gene. This CDR3 is 17 amino acids long. Germline CDR1 is SGHVS and CDR2 is FNYEAQ. The CDR3 DNA reads as TGTGCCAGCAGCCGGGAGACTAGCGGGGGATTCTACAATGAGCAGTTCTTC. This gives the protein CASSRETSGGFYNEQFF.

The chain has TRBV12-5 and TRBJ2-1, with 11 bases that match TRBD2. The CDR3 extends over 16 amino acids. After removal of 7 bases from V and 4 bases from J, the junction contained 9 bases not matched to a gene. The V gene's germline CDR1 is LGHNT and CDR2 FRNRAP. CDR3 sequence (DNA): TGTGCTAGTGCCCTCCGACTAGCGGGGCCGTACAATGAGCAGTTCTTC. It encodes CASALRLAGPYNEQFF.

The V call is TRBV6-5, the J call TRBJ1-2; 7 bases align to TRBD1. Trimming at V came to 7 bases and at J to 5 bases, leaving 7 bases not matched to a gene. CDR1 is MNHEY and CDR2 is SVGAGI in the germline V gene. The CDR3 spans 13 residues. DNA for the CDR3: TGTGCCAGCAAAGACAGGGCTGGATATGGCTACACCTTC. Its protein is CASKDRAGYGYTF.

The V call is TRBV6-6, the J call TRBJ2-3; 8 bases agree with TRBD2. From germline, CDR1 is MNHNY and CDR2 SVGAGI (reference sequence). The CDR3 contains 16 residues. J was trimmed by 1 base and V by 2 bases; bases with no gene match: 5. The CDR3 is CASSYPSGRGTDTQYF. DNA for the CDR3: TGTGCCAGCAGTTACCCTAGCGGGCGGGGCACAGATACGCAGTATTTT.

This clone appeared once. The chain employs TRBV6-5 and TRBJ2-1, with D perhaps TRBD2 (6 bases). Germline CDR1 reads MNHEY; CDR2 reads SVGAGI. This CDR3 is 15 amino acids long. V shed 2 bases and J shed 2 bases, with 10 bases lying between them. CDR3 DNA: TGTGCCAGCAGTTACGCGGGGTTCCCCTACAATGAGCAGTTCTTC. Translating gives CASSYAGFPYNEQFF.

In this sample, this clone turned up a few times. V is TRBV15 and J is TRBJ1-2, with unresolved D. This CDR3 spans 17 amino acids. V was pared by 0 bases and J by 0 bases, with 14 bases between. The V gene's germline CDR1 is LNHNV and CDR2 YYDKDF (reference sequence). The DNA of the CDR3 is TGTGCCACCAGCAGAGATGAAATGGTGACTTCTAACTATGGCTACACCTTC. It codes for CATSRDEMVTSNYGYTF.

The chain combines TRBV4-2 with TRBJ1-3, with TRBD1 matching 7 bases. The V and J ends lost 5 bases and 0 bases, in that order; junction bases with no gene match: 7. The CDR3 spans 16 residues. Germline CDR1 is LGHNA and CDR2 is YNFKEQ. The CDR3, as DNA: TGTGCCAGCAGCGAAGGACAGGCCCTCTCTGGAAACACCATATATTTT. It is translated as CASSEGQALSGNTIYF.